This T cell receptor (beta chain) was identified during a study of blood T cell repertoires in COVID-19. Study at large: PBMCs, B-cell-depleted T cells, or T cells were the source of the cDNA or gDNA that made up the material.

During active infection, Seattle patients enrolled and were then monitored through disease. CDR3 size: 15 residues. The germline gives CDR1 SGDLS, CDR2 YYNGEE. The V gene lost 0 bases and the J gene lost 2 bases, with 11 bases spanning the gap. Method: immunoSEQ multiplex PCR; TCRdb's copy keeps in-frame clones and lacks some. Here the sample spans 200,000 to 300,000 clones, more than 75% being singletons. The source is a woman aged 55-69 years with COVID-19, enrolled during active disease. V is TRBV9 and J is TRBJ1-2; D possibly corresponds to TRBD1 (5 bases). The specimen sequenced was peripheral blood. CDR3 sequence: CASSVAHRPNYGYTF. The CDR3 coding sequence is TGTGCCAGCAGCGTAGCTCACAGGCCCAACTATGGCTACACCTTC.